One T cell receptor (beta chain) is described in this entry. The antigen is not known. Each donor was nominally healthy when sampled (though unrecorded immune exposures were likely). The data derive from a study of cytomegalovirus exposure and HLA in healthy donors. Background on the study: Early on, a data release was issued that held about 85 million unique TCRs from HLA-typed donors.

The PCR contained 60 Vbeta and 13 Jbeta primers. The protocol was immunoSEQ multiplex PCR, while the TCRdb copy is restricted to in-frame clones and leaves out a portion. The data contain roughly 170,000 clones, 82% of them singletons. Study-wide results and caveats: Later analysis demonstrated an association between a missense DCLRE1C variant and TCR beta V- and J-gene trimming. Later on, analysis showed that most CMV-associated TCR beta chains appeared to be HLA-restricted.

In germline, CDR1 is SGHDN, CDR2 FVKESK. Trimming pared 4 bases from V and 3 bases from J, leaving 10 bases between. This CDR3 region has 13 residues. The chain couples TRBV14 to TRBJ2-7; D call uncertain. The sequence came from a male donor in good health and CMV-seronegative. The sequencing sample was made of PBMCs. The CDR3: CASSLMPYYEQYF. The CDR3 DNA sequence: TGTGCCAGCAGCCTCATGCCCTACTACGAGCAGTACTTC. The variable domain in full, with the rest retrieved from reference TRBV14 and TRBJ2-7, is EAGVTQFPSHSVIEKGQTVTLRCDPISGHDNLYWYRRVMGKEIKFLLHFVKESKQDESGMPNNRFLAERTGGTYSTLKVQPAELEDSGVYFCASSLMPYYEQYFGPGTRLTVT.